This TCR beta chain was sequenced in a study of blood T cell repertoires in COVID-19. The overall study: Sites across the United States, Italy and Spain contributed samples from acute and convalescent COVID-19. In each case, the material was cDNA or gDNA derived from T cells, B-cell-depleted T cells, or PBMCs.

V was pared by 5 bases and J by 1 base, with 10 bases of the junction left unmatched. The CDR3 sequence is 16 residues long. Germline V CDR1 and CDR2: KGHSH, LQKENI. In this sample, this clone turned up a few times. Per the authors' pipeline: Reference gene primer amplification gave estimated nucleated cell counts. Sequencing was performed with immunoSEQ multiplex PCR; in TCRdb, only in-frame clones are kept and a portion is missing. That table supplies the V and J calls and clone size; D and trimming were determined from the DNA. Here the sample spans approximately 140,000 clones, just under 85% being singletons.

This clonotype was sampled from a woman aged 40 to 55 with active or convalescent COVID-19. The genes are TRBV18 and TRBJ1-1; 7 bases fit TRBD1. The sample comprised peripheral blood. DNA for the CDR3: TGTGCCAGCTCAGGCACCTCGGGACAGCGGAACACTGAAGCTTTCTTT. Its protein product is CASSGTSGQRNTEAFF.